The text below deals with one T cell receptor beta chain. Its antigen is currently unknown. One entry per CDR3 protein results from TCRdb running MiXCR on the reads. The repertoire includes 100,000 to 150,000 distinct CDR3 sequences, roughly 8.2% of them detected once, and over 9% sits in the top ten. This specimen comes from a study of T cell repertoires in cytomegalovirus infection. General study points: Adding up the frequency of public TCR beta families identified people who carried CMV plus the relevant HLA.

CDR3 length equals 14 residues. Trimming pared 3 bases from V and 0 bases from J, leaving 5 bases between. The TCR originated in a human donor in good health (CMV status not recorded). Some clones in this sample may be carry-over from other donors' samples. The genes are TRBV12-3 or TRBV12-4 and TRBJ1-4; D remains unclear. The specimen sequenced was PBMCs. The CDR3 DNA reads TGTGCCAGCAGTTTGATGCCAACTAATGAAAAACTGTTTTTT. This codes for CASSLMPTNEKLFF.